Listed below are T cell receptor beta chains from one sample, sequenced in a study of PD-L1 blockade in urothelial cancer. This table comes from immunoSEQ multiplex PCR, and its TCRdb copy is limited to in-frame clones, with some not included. This table holds about 88,000 clones, roughly 90% found once. The starting material was PBMCs, obtained around atezolizumab (anti-PD-L1) treatment. The receptors shown here come from a man between 60 and 75 years old with urothelial cancer. Each CDR3 is given with its conserved first and last residue. The D gene is left open where the match is weak. Size tells how often a clone was seen (once, few, many) or the class of an expanded clone, and some rows leave it out.

j_call | cdr3_length | d_call | v_call | clone_size | cdr3_nt | cdr3_aa
TRBJ2-1 | 14 | TRBD1 | TRBV7-3 | . | TGTGCCAGCAGCGAAGCCCGACAGGGCCCTGAGCAGTTCTTC | CASSEARQGPEQFF
TRBJ2-7 | 13 | . | TRBV21-1 | . | TGTGCCAGCAATACAGACAGTTTCTACGAGCAGTACTTC | CASNTDSFYEQYF
TRBJ2-5 | 15 | . | TRBV7-2 | . | TGTGCCAGCAGCCGCGACAGGGCTGGGGGGAAGACCCAGTACTTC | CASSRDRAGGKTQYF
TRBJ2-7 | 17 | TRBD1 | TRBV19 | . | TGTGCCAGTAGTAGGAGGGGAAGGGACAGGGGGCCCCACGAGCAGTACTTC | CASSRRGRDRGPHEQYF
TRBJ2-1 | 14 | . | TRBV30 | . | TGTGCCTGGAGTGTCGGCGGATCCTACAATGAGCAGTTCTTC | CAWSVGGSYNEQFF
TRBJ1-2 | 12 | . | TRBV6-5 | . | TGTGCCAGCAGGGCGGGGCTGGGCGGCTACACCTTC | CASRAGLGGYTF
TRBJ2-3 | 13 | . | TRBV6-6 | . | TGTGCCAGCATCGATCCGGGTGCGAATACGCAGTATTTT | CASIDPGANTQYF
TRBJ2-3 | 16 | TRBD2 | TRBV5-1 | once | TGCGCCAGCAGTAAATTATCGGGGGGGGCGGCAGATACGCAGTATTTT | CASSKLSGGAADTQYF
TRBJ2-7 | 15 | TRBD2 | TRBV10-1 | . | TGCGCCAGCAGTGATGGCGGGAGGGCCTTTTACGAGCAGTACTTC | CASSDGGRAFYEQYF
TRBJ2-3 | 16 | TRBD2 | TRBV9 | . | TGTGCCAGCAGCACCCCAGCGGGGGGGCCTGACGATACGCAGTATTTT | CASSTPAGGPDDTQYF
TRBJ1-2 | 13 | . | TRBV6-1 | once | TGTGCCAGCAGTGACGCCAGGAACTATGGCTACACCTTC | CASSDARNYGYTF
TRBJ2-7 | 14 | TRBD1 | TRBV28 | . | TGTGCCAGCAGATCGGGACAGGGTCGTCCAGAGCAGTACTTC | CASRSGQGRPEQYF
TRBJ1-2 | 24 | . | TRBV5-3 | . | TGTGCCAGAAGCTCACGGGGGGCGGGGGGTACACCAAGACCAGATACAAGAACTAACTATGGCTACACCTTC | CARSSRGAGGTPRPDTRTNYGYTF
TRBJ2-7 | 16 | TRBD2 | TRBV4-2 | . | TGTGCCAGCAGCCAAGAGGGAGCGGGAGGTACCTACGAGCAGTACTTC | CASSQEGAGGTYEQYF
TRBJ2-7 | 11 | . | TRBV20-1 | . | TGCAGTGCTAGAGTCGGCGGAGGGCAGTACTTC | CSARVGGGQYF
TRBJ2-1 | 14 | . | TRBV6-5 | . | TGTGCCAGCAGTTACTCCCAGGGCCACAATGAGCAGTTCTTC | CASSYSQGHNEQFF
TRBJ2-7 | 15 | TRBD1 | TRBV2 | . | TGTGCCAGCAGTGACTTAGGGACAGGAGACTACGAGCAGTACTTC | CASSDLGTGDYEQYF
TRBJ1-1 | 17 | TRBD1 | TRBV7-6 | . | TGTGCCAGCAGCTCCCTCGGGACAGGCTTTGTGAACACTGAAGCTTTCTTT | CASSSLGTGFVNTEAFF
TRBJ2-5 | 13 | . | TRBV11-2 | . | TGTGCCAGCAGCTTATGGGCGTTTGAGACCCAGTACTTC | CASSLWAFETQYF
TRBJ1-5 | 15 | . | TRBV23-1 | . | TGCGCCAGCAGTCAAGGGCCCTCTAGCAATCAGCCCCAGCATTTT | CASSQGPSSNQPQHF
TRBJ2-3 | 14 | TRBD1 | TRBV9 | . | TGTGCCAGCAGCAAACAGACAGGGTTCGATACGCAGTATTTT | CASSKQTGFDTQYF
TRBJ2-3 | 17 | TRBD2 | TRBV5-4 | . | TGTGCCAGCAGCAGTTCGGTAGCGGGGGGCGGCACAGATACGCAGTATTTT | CASSSSVAGGGTDTQYF
TRBJ2-7 | 16 | TRBD2 | TRBV4-3 | . | TGCGCCAGCAGCCAAGCTTCCCTGGGGGGGGGATACGAGCAGTACTTC | CASSQASLGGGYEQYF
TRBJ2-3 | 15 | TRBD2 | TRBV4-3 | . | TGCGCCAGCAGCCGAGTAGCGGGGGGGCCGGGTACGCAGTATTTT | CASSRVAGGPGTQYF
TRBJ2-1 | 15 | TRBD2 | TRBV29-1 | . | TGCAGCACCTCTGGGGGGGGACGGTCCTACAATGAGCAGTTCTTC | CSTSGGGRSYNEQFF
TRBJ1-2 | 14 | . | TRBV7-6 | . | TGTGCCAGCAGCTTATTACAGCAATCCTATGGCTACACCTTC | CASSLLQQSYGYTF
TRBJ2-7 | 17 | TRBD2 | TRBV4-2 | . | TGTGCCAGCAGCCCACCGACTAGCGGGGTTTCCTCCTACGAGCAGTACTTC | CASSPPTSGVSSYEQYF
TRBJ1-4 | 14 | . | TRBV10-2 | few | TGCGCCAGCAGTGACGCCAGGTCGGATGAAAAACTGTTTTTT | CASSDARSDEKLFF
TRBJ1-4 | 12 | . | TRBV7-2 | . | TGTGCCAGCAGCTTCCAGGGCGAAAAACTGTTTTTT | CASSFQGEKLFF
TRBJ2-1 | 14 | . | TRBV15 | . | TGTGCCACCAGCAGTGAAGCCGGGAGCAATGAGCAGTTCTTC | CATSSEAGSNEQFF
TRBJ1-2 | 13 | . | TRBV2 | once | TGTGCCAGCAGTGGGCCGCCTAACTATGGCTACACCTTC | CASSGPPNYGYTF
TRBJ1-1 | 13 | . | TRBV11-2 | . | TGTGCCAGCAGCCAAGGACAGAACACTGAAGCTTTCTTT | CASSQGQNTEAFF
TRBJ2-1 | 13 | TRBD1 | TRBV2 | . | TGTGCCTGTCGACAGGGAGTTTACAATGAGCAGTTCTTC | CACRQGVYNEQFF
TRBJ2-5 | 14 | . | TRBV7-2 | . | TGTGCCAGCAGCTCGCTTCCAGGGCGGGAGACCCAGTACTTC | CASSSLPGRETQYF
TRBJ2-2 | 16 | TRBD2 | TRBV5-1 | once | TGCGCCAGCAAAAAACTAGCGGGGGTTTCCACCGGGGAGCTGTTTTTT | CASKKLAGVSTGELFF
TRBJ2-7 | 15 | TRBD1 | TRBV27 | . | TGTGCCAGCAGTTTAGACCCAGGGACAGCCTACGAGCAGTACTTC | CASSLDPGTAYEQYF
TRBJ1-2 | 14 | . | TRBV5-8 | few | TGTGCCAGCAGCGCAAGGGGGGGGACCTATGGCTACACCTTC | CASSARGGTYGYTF
TRBJ2-2 | 13 | . | TRBV6-5 | few | TGTGCCAGCAGTTACCATCAGGTCGGGGAGCTGTTTTTT | CASSYHQVGELFF
TRBJ1-2 | 15 | TRBD1 | TRBV10-3 | . | TGTGCCATCAGTGAGTCAGGGGACAGGGGTATTGGCTACACCTTC | CAISESGDRGIGYTF
TRBJ2-1 | 15 | . | TRBV6-5 | . | TGTGCCAGCAGTCAGCCCCGGGACACCTACAATGAGCAGTTCTTC | CASSQPRDTYNEQFF
TRBJ2-5 | 16 | . | TRBV9 | . | TGTGCCAGCAGCGTAGGCGCGGAGATGGTCGGGGAGACCCAGTACTTC | CASSVGAEMVGETQYF
TRBJ2-3 | 14 | . | TRBV30 | . | TGTGCCTGGAGTGGCCAGGGGCGGGCCGATACGCAGTATTTT | CAWSGQGRADTQYF
TRBJ1-6 | 17 | TRBD1 | TRBV10-1 | once | TGCGCCAGCAGAGAAAACAGGGGGGAGACATTAAAGTCACCCCTCCACTTT | CASRENRGETLKSPLHF
TRBJ2-1 | 16 | . | TRBV29-1 | . | TGCAGCGTTGAAGGAGGGGGAGAAGGGATTTACAATGAGCAGTTCTTC | CSVEGGGEGIYNEQFF
TRBJ2-2 | 16 | TRBD2 | TRBV2 | once | TGTGCCAGCAGTTCCTGGGGGGGAGCGAACACCGGGGAGCTGTTTTTT | CASSSWGGANTGELFF
TRBJ2-2 | 14 | TRBD2 | TRBV29-1 | . | TGCAGCGTTCTATTAGCGGGAAACACCGGGGAGCTGTTTTTT | CSVLLAGNTGELFF
TRBJ2-1 | 15 | . | TRBV4-2 | . | TGTGCCAGCAGCGAGTCTGTTGTCTCCTACAATGAGCAGTTCTTC | CASSESVVSYNEQFF